This is a list of T cell receptor beta chains from one sample in a study of shared clonotypes between healthy human individuals. Some clones are missing from TCRdb's copy, which holds only in-frame ones; the method was immunoSEQ multiplex PCR. Of some 1,600,000 clones listed, 98% are singletons. Sequenced: naive CD4+ T cells sorted from blood. Receptors were obtained from a man in his thirties or forties in good health. Each CDR3 is given with its conserved first and last residue. A D gene is named only where the DNA matches it firmly. Some rows mark clone size as missing; the rest say once, few, many or name a class of expanded clone.

d_call	v_call	j_call	clone_size	cdr3_nt	cdr3_aa
.	TRBV19	TRBJ1-5	.	TGTGCCAGTAGCACTCGGGATGTGCCCAATCAGCCCCAGCATTTT	CASSTRDVPNQPQHF
TRBD1	TRBV5-5	TRBJ1-3	.	TGTGCCAGCAGTCCTTTCGGACAGGGTCTTGGAAACACCATATATTTT	CASSPFGQGLGNTIYF
.	TRBV7-8	TRBJ2-6	.	TGTGCCAGCAGCCCCTCTGGGGCCAACGTCCTGACTTTC	CASSPSGANVLTF
.	TRBV7-9	TRBJ2-7	.	TGTGCCAGCAGCCAAGGTAATTCGTACGAGCAGTACTTC	CASSQGNSYEQYF
.	TRBV6-4	TRBJ2-1	.	TGTGCCAGCAGGCCCGGACAGCGCCCTCACAATGAGCAGTTCTTC	CASRPGQRPHNEQFF
.	TRBV11-2	TRBJ1-5	.	TGTGCCAGCAGCTTAGTAGGAATAAAACAGCCCCAGCATTTT	CASSLVGIKQPQHF
.	TRBV30	TRBJ1-1	.	TGTGCCTGGAGTGTACGTCGAGGTGCGCTGAACACTGAAGCTTTCTTT	CAWSVRRGALNTEAFF
TRBD1	TRBV2	TRBJ1-1	.	TGTGCCAGCAGGAGGGGGACAGCGAACACTGAAGCTTTCTTT	CASRRGTANTEAFF
.	TRBV18	TRBJ1-4	.	TGTGCCAGCTCATCAGGACCAAATGAAAAACTGTTTTTT	CASSSGPNEKLFF
.	TRBV18	TRBJ2-7	.	TGTGCCAGCTCACCATTTCATACTACCGGGACGAACTACGAGCAGTACTTC	CASSPFHTTGTNYEQYF
.	TRBV11-1	TRBJ2-7	once	TGTGCCAGCAGCTCTAGATTGGCGACATACTACGAGCAGTACTTC	CASSSRLATYYEQYF
TRBD1	TRBV5-1	TRBJ2-5	.	TGCGCCAGCAGCTTGGGAGCCAGACAGGGGGCTGGAGAGACCCAGTACTTC	CASSLGARQGAGETQYF
.	TRBV7-7	TRBJ2-1	.	TGTGCCAGCAGCACCGGGACTTTCAATGAGCAGTTCTTC	CASSTGTFNEQFF
.	TRBV10-2	TRBJ1-5	.	TGCGCCAGCAGTGCAAGGAATAGCAATCAGCCCCAGCATTTT	CASSARNSNQPQHF
.	TRBV28	TRBJ2-7	.	TGTGCCAGCAGCTTGTTCATGAGAGGGGGCGAGCAGTACTTC	CASSLFMRGGEQYF
TRBD1	TRBV29-1	TRBJ1-1	.	TGCAGCGCCGTAGGACAGGGGAACACTGAAGCTTTCTTT	CSAVGQGNTEAFF
TRBD2	TRBV5-1	TRBJ2-3	.	TGCGCCAGCAGCTTGACACTAGCGGGAGTCACAGATACGCAGTATTTT	CASSLTLAGVTDTQYF
.	TRBV6-1	TRBJ2-7	.	TGTGCCAGCACCCCCCTCGGCAGCTCCTACGAGCAGTACTTC	CASTPLGSSYEQYF
.	TRBV30	TRBJ2-1	.	TGTGCCTGGAGTGTACGAGGGGGAGCTCGGAATGAGCAGTTCTTC	CAWSVRGGARNEQFF